Listed below are T cell receptor beta chains from one sample, sequenced in a study of shared clonotypes between healthy human individuals. Profiled with immunoSEQ multiplex PCR; TCRdb holds only in-frame clones, not every one. Among around 940,000 clones listed, approximately 76% were seen once. The sample comprised memory CD4+ T cells sorted from blood. These TCRs come from a man between 18 and 29 years old in good health. CDR3s include the opening cysteine and the closing phenylalanine or tryptophan. Each record gives: D gene, J gene, clone size, V gene, CDR3 protein, CDR3 DNA. D genes are given only for firm matches. Clone size is not always given. Where it is, it says once, few, many or a class for expanded clones.

>TRBD1|TRBJ1-2|.|TRBV4-2
CASSQALTGPYGYTF
TGTGCCAGCAGCCAAGCCCTGACAGGGCCTTATGGCTACACCTTC
>.|TRBJ1-2|.|TRBV28
CASELTGRGNGYTF
TGTGCCAGCGAACTTACAGGGAGGGGGAATGGCTACACCTTC
>TRBD1|TRBJ2-3|.|TRBV28
CASRGRTGISTDTQYF
TGTGCCAGCAGGGGCCGGACAGGGATTAGCACAGATACGCAGTATTTT
>.|TRBJ1-1|.|TRBV7-9
CASSLSRQNTEAFF
TGTGCCAGCAGCTTAAGTAGGCAAAACACTGAAGCTTTCTTT
>TRBD2|TRBJ2-1|.|TRBV6-1
CASSTASGSYNEQFF
TGTGCCAGCAGTACTGCTAGCGGCTCCTACAATGAGCAGTTCTTC
>TRBD1|TRBJ1-2|.|TRBV29-1
CSVGTGGYGYTF
TGCAGCGTTGGGACAGGGGGATATGGCTACACCTTC
>.|TRBJ2-2|.|TRBV7-9
CASSPRMLGELFF
TGTGCCAGCAGCCCAAGGATGCTTGGGGAGCTGTTTTTT
>.|TRBJ2-2|.|TRBV28
CASSSSTGELFF
TGTGCCAGCAGTTCCAGTACCGGGGAGCTGTTTTTT
>.|TRBJ2-7|.|TRBV18
CASSPTPYEQYF
TGTGCCAGCTCACCAACCCCCTACGAGCAGTACTTC
>.|TRBJ2-5|.|TRBV2
CASSVNGRRETQYF
TGTGCCAGCAGTGTAAATGGGCGCCGGGAGACCCAGTACTTC
>TRBD1|TRBJ1-5|.|TRBV10-1
CASSPQGGNCNQPQHF
TGCGCCAGCAGTCCGCAGGGGGGTAATTGCAATCAGCCCCAGCATTTT
>TRBD1|TRBJ1-4|.|TRBV15
CATSTPTGVEEKLFF
TGTGCCACCAGCACCCCGACAGGGGTTGAGGAAAAACTGTTTTTT
>.|TRBJ1-2|.|TRBV15
CATSRERPTEVYGYTF
TGTGCCACCAGCAGAGAGAGACCGACGGAAGTGTATGGCTACACCTTC
>TRBD1|TRBJ1-4|.|TRBV6-6
CASRTGDEKLFF
TGTGCCAGCAGGACAGGGGATGAAAAACTGTTTTTT
>.|TRBJ1-1|.|TRBV18
CASSLPNTEAFF
TGTGCCAGCTCACTGCCGAACACTGAAGCTTTCTTT
>.|TRBJ2-3|.|TRBV29-1
CSVSTGGGTDTQYF
TGCAGCGTATCGACAGGAGGGGGCACAGATACGCAGTATTTT
>.|TRBJ1-6|.|TRBV28
CASLQSSYNSPLHF
TGTGCCTCACTCCAGAGCTCCTATAATTCACCCCTCCACTTT
>.|TRBJ2-7|many|TRBV6-1
CASRNRGGVGYEQYF
TGTGCCAGCAGAAACAGGGGAGGCGTGGGCTACGAGCAGTACTTC
>TRBD2|TRBJ2-1|.|TRBV5-1
CASGSGGTSYNEQFF
TGCGCCAGCGGCAGCGGGGGGACGTCCTACAATGAGCAGTTCTTC
>.|TRBJ2-1|once|TRBV11-2
CASSLSGGGNEQFF
TGTGCCAGCAGCTTAAGCGGAGGTGGCAATGAGCAGTTCTTC
>.|TRBJ1-2|.|TRBV28
CASSDQYDGYTF
TGTGCCAGCAGCGACCAATATGATGGCTACACCTTC
>.|TRBJ2-5|.|TRBV4-1
CASSQVSGETQYF
TGCGCCAGCAGCCAAGTCTCCGGAGAGACCCAGTACTTC
>TRBD1|TRBJ2-2|few|TRBV6-5
CASRRDRRSTGELFF
TGTGCCAGCAGGAGGGACAGGAGGAGTACCGGGGAGCTGTTTTTT
>.|TRBJ2-5|.|TRBV2
CASSARGPETQYF
TGTGCCAGCAGTGCCCGGGGGCCAGAGACCCAGTACTTC
>.|TRBJ1-5|.|TRBV25-1
CASSPQGPGAVNQPQHF
TGTGCCAGCAGTCCGCAAGGCCCCGGGGCGGTCAATCAGCCCCAGCATTTT
>TRBD2|TRBJ2-2|.|TRBV5-1
CASSLASGGVNTGELFF
TGCGCCAGCAGCTTGGCTAGCGGGGGTGTAAACACCGGGGAGCTGTTTTTT
>TRBD1|TRBJ1-1|.|TRBV27
CASSFYRDRHIEAFF
TGTGCCAGCAGTTTTTACCGGGACAGACACATAGAAGCTTTCTTT
>TRBD2|TRBJ2-1|many|TRBV7-9
CASSSPSGRAGRGEQFF
TGTGCCAGCAGCTCTCCTAGCGGGAGGGCTGGGAGGGGTGAGCAGTTCTTC
>.|TRBJ1-1|.|TRBV2
CASRPRGRAEAFF
TGTGCCAGCAGACCTAGGGGGAGGGCTGAAGCTTTCTTT
>TRBD1|TRBJ1-2|few|TRBV25-1
CASSEDRYYGYTF
TGTGCCAGCAGTGAGGACAGGTACTATGGCTACACCTTC
>.|TRBJ1-3|.|TRBV2
CASNGDIGNTIYF
TGTGCCAGCAACGGGGACATTGGAAACACCATATATTTT
>.|TRBJ1-5|.|TRBV29-1
CSVSVSNQPQHF
TGCAGCGTTTCGGTAAGCAATCAGCCCCAGCATTTT
>.|TRBJ1-2|.|TRBV5-4
CASSFGQDYGYTF
TGTGCCAGCAGCTTCGGTCAGGACTATGGCTACACCTTC
>.|TRBJ1-3|.|TRBV6-5
CATRLLTGNTIYF
TGTGCCACCCGCTTGTTAACTGGAAACACCATATATTTT
>.|TRBJ2-3|few|TRBV20-1
CSPSEDTQYF
TGCAGCCCTTCAGAGGATACGCAGTATTTT
>TRBD1|TRBJ2-3|.|TRBV29-1
CSGGDRGQKDTQYF
TGCAGCGGAGGGGACAGGGGGCAAAAAGATACGCAGTATTTT
>TRBD1|TRBJ2-5|.|TRBV19
CASSRFGRGTSTETQYF
TGTGCCAGTAGTCGGTTCGGCAGGGGGACATCGACGGAGACCCAGTACTTC
>.|TRBJ1-2|.|TRBV5-4
CASSWGGASYGYTF
TGTGCCAGCAGCTGGGGAGGGGCCTCATATGGCTACACCTTC
>.|TRBJ2-3|.|TRBV7-2
CASSPQRTTGGTDTQYF
TGTGCCAGCAGCCCGCAAAGGACGACGGGTGGCACAGATACGCAGTATTTT
>.|TRBJ2-7|.|TRBV10-3
CAIREGELVGEQYF
TGTGCCATCAGGGAGGGGGAGCTCGTAGGAGAGCAGTACTTC
>TRBD1|TRBJ2-5|.|TRBV11-2
CASSGQGQVQETQYF
TGTGCCAGCAGCGGGCAGGGACAGGTCCAAGAGACCCAGTACTTC
>TRBD2|TRBJ2-3|.|TRBV28
CASSLTSVADTQYF
TGTGCCAGCAGCCTCACTAGCGTGGCCGATACGCAGTATTTT
>TRBD1|TRBJ1-4|few|TRBV6-4
CAADRVNEKLFF
TGTGCCGCAGACAGGGTTAATGAAAAACTGTTTTTT
>TRBD1|TRBJ2-7|.|TRBV11-2
CASSSRTGIYEQYF
TGTGCCAGCAGTTCGCGGACAGGAATCTACGAGCAGTACTTC
>TRBD1|TRBJ1-1|once|TRBV5-1
CASSSGQGAFVEAFF
TGCGCCAGCAGCTCGGGACAGGGGGCATTTGTGGAAGCTTTCTTT
>.|TRBJ2-2|once|TRBV7-2
CASSLARSNTGELFF
TGTGCCAGCAGCTTAGCGCGTTCAAACACCGGGGAGCTGTTTTTT
>.|TRBJ1-4|.|TRBV7-8
CASSPTPADTRGEKLFF
TGTGCCAGCAGCCCCACGCCAGCAGACACCCGAGGTGAAAAACTGTTTTTT
>.|TRBJ2-5|.|TRBV2
CASSEYGTQYF
TGTGCCAGCAGTGAATATGGGACCCAGTACTTC
>.|TRBJ2-4|.|TRBV18
CASSPGQGRAKNIQYF
TGTGCCAGCTCACCTGGGCAGGGGAGGGCCAAAAACATTCAGTACTTC
>TRBD1|TRBJ1-1|many|TRBV20-1
CSAVPGQRAFF
TGCAGTGCTGTCCCGGGACAGCGAGCTTTCTTT
>TRBD2|TRBJ2-3|once|TRBV29-1
CSVEDSRGGTDTQYF
TGCAGCGTTGAAGATTCTCGGGGGGGCACAGATACGCAGTATTTT
>.|TRBJ2-2|.|TRBV30
CAWSKGPAPGELFF
TGTGCCTGGAGTAAAGGCCCAGCGCCCGGGGAGCTGTTTTTT
>TRBD2|TRBJ2-3|few|TRBV10-3
CAISEPLADTDTQYF
TGTGCCATCAGTGAGCCCCTAGCGGACACAGATACGCAGTATTTT
>TRBD1|TRBJ2-1|few|TRBV4-3
CASSQDATGGYNEQFF
TGCGCCAGCAGCCAAGATGCGACAGGGGGCTACAATGAGCAGTTCTTC
>.|TRBJ2-5|.|TRBV5-4
CASSLIQGGETQYF
TGTGCCAGCAGCTTGATCCAGGGTGGGGAGACCCAGTACTTC
>TRBD1|TRBJ2-4|.|TRBV18
CASSLLTGADIQYF
TGTGCCAGCTCACTTTTAACAGGGGCCGACATTCAGTACTTC
>.|TRBJ2-3|few|TRBV7-2
CASSPQGGMRSDTQYF
TGTGCCAGCAGCCCCCAGGGCGGGATGCGTAGCGATACGCAGTATTTT
>.|TRBJ1-1|.|TRBV18
CASSPGEALEAFF
TGTGCCAGCTCACCCGGGGAGGCCCTTGAAGCTTTCTTT